This T cell receptor beta chain was sequenced during a study of long-term antiretroviral therapy in people with HIV. Survey-level immunoSEQ v3.0 assays were run. The protocol was immunoSEQ multiplex PCR, while the TCRdb copy is restricted to in-frame clones and leaves out a portion. This sample has 26,000 or so clones, with about 94% found just once. About 0.95-10 million cryopreserved PBMC were held in samples before DNA extraction. On this clone itself: Its antigen is unknown.

Between the trimmed V and J ends, which lost 5 bases and 0 bases, there was a span of 7 bases. There are 13 residues in the CDR3. Germline CDR1 is SGHTA and CDR2 is FQGTGA. Study-level points and caveats: Following ART, diversity rose but still fell short of transplant donor controls. The range of CDR3 lengths in HIV repertoires proved narrower than that found in controls. Blood in the study was drawn between the mid-2000s and the late 2010s, possibly under older ART regimens, which may be less effective than current ones.

This specimen was unsorted PBMCs, taken 6.2 years after starting antiretroviral therapy. The TCR was taken from a man aged 35 to 55 with HIV. This chain joins TRBV7-3 and TRBJ1-2; D is uncertain. This CDR3 reads CASSPGTNYGYTF. CDR3 nucleotide sequence: TGTGCCAGCAGCCCCGGGACTAACTATGGCTACACCTTC. Supplemented by reference TRBV7-3 and TRBJ1-2, the full variable domain reads GAGVSQTPSNKVTEKGKYVELRCDPISGHTALYWYRQSLGQGPEFLIYFQGTGAADDSGLPNDRFFAVRPEGSVSTLKIQRTERGDSAVYLCASSPGTNYGYTFGSGTRLTVV.